The entry below gives a single T cell receptor beta chain sequence along with its context. Which antigen it targets is not known. The sample holds no much larger clone one base away, and base qualities are not on file. This entry comes from a study of blood T cell repertoires in COVID-19 (dated by TCRdb to between 2020 and 2021). Turning to the overall study: Samples from collaborators originated in the United States, Italy and Spain and spanned both the acute and convalescent phases of COVID-19. The prospective study material was composed of cDNA or gDNA derived from T cells, B-cell-depleted T cells, or PBMCs. The dataset comprised deeply sampled blood TCRbeta repertoires from subjects exposed to, actively infected with, or recovered from COVID-19. The repertoires were released in a freely available public database meant as a resource for research on the immune response to SARS-CoV-2. The samples were drawn from the first 160 participants of the ongoing ImmuneRACE study and from 1,254 subjects provided by 6 global collaborators. A de-identified subject ID, COVID-19 status, age in years and sex were almost always included in the sample metadata. Where available, HLA class I and class II types were obtained from metadata supplied by the sample provider rather than from assay-based typing. General conclusions and limits of the study: Clinical and demographic metadata were provided uncurated, with the amount varying by source and participant.

TCRbeta CDR3 regions were amplified from genomic DNA using the immunoSEQ Assay, a bias-controlled multiplex PCR. On the authors' methods: The number of nucleated cells in each sample was estimated by amplification of reference gene primers within the assay. To quantify the absolute abundance of each unique TCRbeta CDR3 rearrangement, sequence reads were collapsed and filtered. For each sample, productive Simpson clonality was calculated by taking the square root of Simpson's diversity index across productive rearrangements. TCRdb retrieved this table from immuneACCESS and kept in-frame rearrangements only. Not all clones are present; in checked studies, unresolved V genes account for under half, and no reason is known for the remainder. V and J calls and clone size follow that table, whereas D and trimming were derived from the DNA. The sample contains some 150,000 clones, roughly nine tenths of them found a single time. About 4% of the sample belongs to the ten largest clones.

The CDR3 runs 16 residues from the cysteine to the phenylalanine. The retained sequence is limited to the CDR3, 48 bases, with the frame set at the first base. Germline trimming: 3 bases from V, 2 bases from J; junction bases outside gene matches: 2. In the germline V gene, CDR1 corresponds to MNHNS and CDR2 to SASEGT. Whole blood was collected in K2EDTA tubes by collaborating institutions according to the institutions' own protocols. For TCRbeta analysis, collaborators shipped samples as frozen whole blood, isolated PBMCs, or DNA extracted from either of those sample types. The rearrangement joined TRBV6-1 to TRBJ2-1; TRBD2 aligns with 12 central bases. The sequence came from a woman aged 60-75 years with active or convalescent COVID-19. Material: peripheral blood. The bases are TGTGCCAGCAGTGAGCTAGCGGGGGGGACCTACAATGAGCAGTTCTTC. Protein translation: CASSELAGGTYNEQFF.